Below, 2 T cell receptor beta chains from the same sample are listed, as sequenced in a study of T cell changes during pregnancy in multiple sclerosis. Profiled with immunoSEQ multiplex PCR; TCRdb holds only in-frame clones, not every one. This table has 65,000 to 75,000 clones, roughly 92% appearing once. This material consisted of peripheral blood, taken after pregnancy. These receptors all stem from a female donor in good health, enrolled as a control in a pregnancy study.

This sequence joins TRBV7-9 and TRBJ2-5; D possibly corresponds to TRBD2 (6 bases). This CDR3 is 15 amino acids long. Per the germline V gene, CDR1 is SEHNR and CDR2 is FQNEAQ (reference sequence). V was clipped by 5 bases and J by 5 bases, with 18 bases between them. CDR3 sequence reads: CASSPQRGNKETQYF. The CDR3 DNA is TGTGCCAGCAGCCCACAACGGGGGAATAAGGAGACCCAGTACTTC. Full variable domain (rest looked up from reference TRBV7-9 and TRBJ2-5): DTGVSQNPRHKITKRGQNVTFRCDPISEHNRLYWYRQTLGQGPEFLTYFQNEAQLEKSRLLSDRFSAERPKGSFSTLEIQRTEQGDSAMYLCASSPQRGNKETQYFGPGTRLLVL.

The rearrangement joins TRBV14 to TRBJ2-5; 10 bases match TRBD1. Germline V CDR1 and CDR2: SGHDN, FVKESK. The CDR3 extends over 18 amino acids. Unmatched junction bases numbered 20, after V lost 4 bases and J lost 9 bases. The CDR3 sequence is CASSPQTPDRGLVKAQYF. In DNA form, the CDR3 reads TGTGCCAGCAGCCCCCAAACCCCCGACAGGGGGCTGGTTAAGGCCCAGTACTTC.